These T cell receptor beta chains were read from a single sample in a study of OX40 agonist ivuxolimab in advanced cancers. Repertoires were generated with immunoSEQ multiplex PCR, while TCRdb's copy carries only in-frame clones and drops some. The sample consists of more than 60,000 clones, roughly 84% of them appearing once. The sequencing here drew on CD4+ or CD8+ T cells sorted from blood, taken in a trial of the OX40 agonist ivuxolimab. These receptors all stem from an adult with an advanced solid tumor such as melanoma, head and neck, liver or kidney cancer. The CDR3 runs from the conserved cysteine through the conserved F or W. The D gene is left open where the match is weak. Not all rows give a size; the values are once, few, many and, for expanded clones, a class.

.,16,TRBJ2-7,TRBV28,.,CASSSPPTTQTSEQYF,TGTGCCAGCAGTTCCCCCCCGACGACACAGACCTCCGAGCAGTACTTC
TRBD1,14,TRBJ1-1,TRBV9,.,CASNAGGWDTEAFF,TGTGCCAGCAACGCAGGGGGCTGGGACACTGAAGCTTTCTTT
TRBD1,15,TRBJ1-6,TRBV2,.,CASSERGTGFSPLHF,TGTGCCAGCAGTGAAAGGGGGACAGGGTTTTCACCCCTCCACTTT
.,13,TRBJ1-1,TRBV2,.,CASSDYGTLEAFF,TGTGCCAGCAGTGACTACGGGACTCTTGAAGCTTTCTTT
TRBD1,13,TRBJ1-2,TRBV30,.,CAFYRGANYGYTF,TGTGCCTTTTACAGGGGAGCTAACTATGGCTACACCTTC
TRBD2,15,TRBJ2-1,TRBV2,once,CASSEDSGGYNEQFF,TGTGCCAGCAGTGAAGACTCGGGGGGGTACAATGAGCAGTTCTTC
.,14,TRBJ2-7,TRBV5-5,.,CASSAGGQGWEQYF,TGTGCCAGCAGCGCGGGGGGACAGGGATGGGAGCAGTACTTC
.,15,TRBJ2-5,TRBV7-9,.,CASSPWDGPRETQYF,TGTGCCAGCAGCCCGTGGGACGGACCTAGAGAGACCCAGTACTTC
TRBD2,17,TRBJ2-3,TRBV4-1,.,CASSQERGTSDTDTQYF,TGCGCCAGCAGCCAAGAGAGAGGGACTAGCGATACAGATACGCAGTATTTT
TRBD2,17,TRBJ2-2,TRBV9,.,CASSVTSGGASTGELFF,TGTGCCAGCAGCGTGACTAGCGGGGGGGCGTCCACCGGGGAGCTGTTTTTT
.,12,TRBJ1-1,TRBV4-3,.,CASSQGSTEAFF,TGCGCCAGCAGCCAAGGGAGTACTGAAGCTTTCTTT
.,14,TRBJ1-1,TRBV27,.,CASSFGGLNTEAFF,TGTGCCAGCAGTTTCGGAGGGCTGAACACTGAAGCTTTCTTT
TRBD1,15,TRBJ2-1,TRBV30,.,CAWARGLGSYNEQFF,TGTGCCTGGGCCAGGGGGCTAGGCTCCTACAATGAGCAGTTCTTC
.,13,TRBJ1-3,TRBV12-5,.,CASGLEEGNTIYF,TGTGCTAGTGGTTTGGAGGAAGGAAACACCATATATTTT
TRBD1,15,TRBJ1-4,TRBV25-1,.,CASSERQKGAEKLFF,TGTGCCAGCAGTGAACGACAAAAGGGGGCTGAAAAACTGTTTTTT
.,13,TRBJ2-3,TRBV6-6,.,CATRWDVADTQYF,TGTGCCACCCGTTGGGACGTCGCAGATACGCAGTATTTT
.,11,TRBJ1-2,TRBV5-1,.,CASPQGDGYTF,TGCGCCAGTCCACAGGGCGATGGCTACACCTTC
.,11,TRBJ2-1,TRBV25-1,.,CASRINNEQFF,TGTGCCAGCAGAATTAACAATGAGCAGTTCTTC
.,14,TRBJ2-1,TRBV18,.,CASSPGVRNNEQFF,TGTGCCAGCTCACCGGGGGTAAGAAACAATGAGCAGTTCTTC
.,15,TRBJ1-2,TRBV28,.,CASSLPEGGVHGYTF,TGTGCCAGCAGTTTACCCGAGGGGGGGGTACATGGCTACACCTTC
.,14,TRBJ2-2,TRBV11-3,.,CASSLAMFSGELFF,TGTGCCAGCAGCTTAGCGATGTTTAGCGGGGAGCTGTTTTTT
.,15,TRBJ2-1,TRBV19,.,CASSIIPGSYNEQFF,TGTGCCAGTAGTATAATTCCGGGGTCCTACAATGAGCAGTTCTTC
.,15,TRBJ1-4,TRBV5-4,.,CASSLSGRTNEKLFF,TGTGCCAGCAGCTTATCAGGACGCACTAATGAAAAACTGTTTTTT
TRBD1,13,TRBJ2-5,TRBV2,.,CASSTGGGETQYF,TGTGCCAGCAGTACAGGGGGTGGAGAGACCCAGTACTTC
.,13,TRBJ2-2,TRBV10-3,.,CAIGQSLTGELFF,TGTGCCATCGGGCAGAGTCTCACCGGGGAGCTGTTTTTT
.,17,TRBJ2-1,TRBV1,.,CTSSPSSAGGHYNEQFF,TGCACCAGCAGCCCCTCTTCAGCGGGGGGCCACTACAATGAGCAGTTCTTC
.,15,TRBJ1-2,TRBV9,.,CASSVAGQALYGYTF,TGTGCCAGCAGCGTAGCTGGTCAGGCTCTCTATGGCTACACCTTC
.,17,TRBJ2-3,TRBV9,.,CASSSGVLGGRSDTQYF,TGTGCCAGCAGTTCAGGGGTTCTGGGGGGTAGGTCAGATACGCAGTATTTT
TRBD1,14,TRBJ1-4,TRBV6-6,.,CASSVQGAGEKLFF,TGTGCCAGCAGCGTCCAGGGGGCGGGCGAAAAACTGTTTTTT
TRBD1,13,TRBJ2-7,TRBV29-1,.,CSVAGQGGWEQYF,TGCAGCGTTGCGGGACAGGGGGGTTGGGAGCAGTACTTC
.,11,TRBJ1-1,TRBV7-2,.,CASSLRTEAFF,TGTGCCAGCAGCTTAAGAACTGAAGCTTTCTTT
TRBD2,18,TRBJ2-1,TRBV5-4,once,CASSLGLAGPVSYNEQFF,TGTGCCAGCAGCTTGGGACTAGCGGGGCCCGTTTCCTACAATGAGCAGTTCTTC
.,12,TRBJ1-2,TRBV13,.,CASSLVGVGYTF,TGTGCCAGCAGCTTAGTTGGGGTAGGCTACACCTTC
.,13,TRBJ2-7,TRBV5-1,few,CASSPRVSYEQYF,TGCGCCAGCAGCCCCCGGGTATCCTACGAGCAGTACTTC
.,15,TRBJ1-2,TRBV28,.,CASSPLGELGYGYTF,TGTGCCAGCAGTCCATTGGGGGAACTGGGCTATGGCTACACCTTC
.,13,TRBJ1-5,TRBV2,.,CASRRDSNQPQHF,TGTGCCAGCAGGAGGGATAGCAATCAGCCCCAGCATTTT
TRBD1,16,TRBJ1-1,TRBV5-1,.,CASSAGTGSMNTEAFF,TGCGCCAGCAGCGCGGGGACAGGGTCCATGAACACTGAAGCTTTCTTT
.,15,TRBJ1-6,TRBV4-3,.,CASRAPGGQNSPLHF,TGCGCCAGCAGAGCACCGGGAGGTCAAAATTCACCCCTCCACTTT
.,11,TRBJ2-7,TRBV29-1,.,CSVETGDEQYF,TGCAGCGTTGAGACCGGGGACGAGCAGTACTTC
.,16,TRBJ1-3,TRBV7-9,.,CASRRLQGSSGNTIYF,TGTGCCAGCAGGCGTCTACAGGGTTCTTCTGGAAACACCATATATTTT
.,13,TRBJ1-1,TRBV7-7,.,CASSLERGTEAFF,TGTGCCAGCAGCTTAGAACGGGGGACTGAAGCTTTCTTT
.,11,TRBJ2-5,TRBV7-8,.,CASSYEETQYF,TGTGCCAGCAGCTATGAGGAGACCCAGTACTTC
TRBD2,17,TRBJ2-5,TRBV13,.,CASSLEGLAGDQETQYF,TGTGCCAGCAGCTTAGAAGGGCTAGCGGGGGATCAAGAGACCCAGTACTTC
.,16,TRBJ2-7,TRBV18,.,CASSPYSPASSYEQYF,TGTGCCAGCTCACCATACTCCCCAGCGAGCTCCTACGAGCAGTACTTC
TRBD2,15,TRBJ2-1,TRBV6-7,few,CASSYTGGGGNEQFF,TGTGCCAGCAGTTACACGGGGGGAGGAGGCAATGAGCAGTTCTTC
.,12,TRBJ1-6,TRBV28,medium-sized,CASSFEYSPLHF,TGTGCCAGCAGTTTCGAGTATTCACCCCTCCACTTT
.,15,TRBJ1-4,TRBV7-9,.,CASSLYRDSNEKLFF,TGTGCCAGCAGCCTGTACAGGGATTCTAATGAAAAACTGTTTTTT
.,15,TRBJ2-4,TRBV19,.,CASSILRGIKNIQYF,TGTGCCAGTAGCATTCTTCGGGGAATTAAAAACATTCAGTACTTC
.,14,TRBJ1-4,TRBV7-9,.,CASSLASDFEKLFF,TGTGCCAGCAGCTTAGCGTCTGACTTTGAAAAACTGTTTTTT
.,11,TRBJ1-2,TRBV6-1,.,CASISNYGYTF,TGTGCCAGCATCAGTAACTATGGCTACACCTTC
TRBD2,15,TRBJ2-7,TRBV5-4,.,CASSLVGTKGTEQYF,TGTGCCAGCAGCTTGGTCGGGACTAAGGGTACGGAGCAGTACTTC